This entry lists 10 T cell receptor beta chains sequenced from one sample in a study of cytomegalovirus exposure and HLA in healthy donors (TCRdb year 2017). Library creation used the immunoSEQ multiplex PCR assay. For the multiplex PCR, a mixture combining 60 forward primers for TCR Vbeta segments and 13 reverse primers for TCR Jbeta segments was used. What TCRdb holds here is the immuneACCESS table cut down to in-frame rearrangements. Part of the clones is not present; checked against another copy, under half of the missing clones reflect an unresolved V gene, and the others are unexplained. The sample profile shows around 230,000 clones; 70% to 90% of them were found once. 0.2% to 0.25% of the sample lies in the top ten. The sample comprised PBMCs. These receptors were obtained from a girl aged 2-10 years in good health and CMV-seronegative.

The rearrangement links TRBV2 to TRBJ2-5, with 8 bases fitting TRBD1. V shed 2 bases, J shed 5 bases, and the junction held 10 bases outside the gene matches. The length of the CDR3 is 16 residues. Germline assignment: CDR1 SNHLY and CDR2 FYNNEI. The CDR3 sequence: CASSERTGPVPETQYF. The CDR3 DNA reads as TGTGCCAGCAGTGAAAGGACAGGGCCAGTCCCGGAGACCCAGTACTTC.

The chain links TRBV5-1 to TRBJ2-7; 10 nucleotides align to TRBD2. V shed 2 bases, J shed 0 bases, and the junction held 5 bases outside the gene matches. Looked up from germline, CDR1 is SGHRS and CDR2 is YFSETQ. This CDR3 has 16 amino acids. The DNA of the CDR3 is TGCGCCAGCAGCTTCCTTAGCGGGAGGAGCTCCTACGAGCAGTACTTC. Its translation is CASSFLSGRSSYEQYF.

The V and J genes are TRBV10-3 and TRBJ2-7; 7 nucleotides line up with TRBD1. The CDR3 extends over 18 amino acids. The ends lost 5 bases at V and 2 bases at J; junction bases unmatched: 18. Germline V gene lookup returns CDR1 ENHRY and CDR2 SYGVKD. CDR3: CAISYKTETDRAAYEQYF. CDR3 in DNA: TGTGCCATCAGTTATAAAACCGAGACAGACAGGGCTGCCTACGAGCAGTACTTC.

The chain has TRBV7-9 and TRBJ2-7; tentative D call: TRBD2 (6 bases). The CDR3 totals 14 residues. V was trimmed by 5 bases and J by 7 bases, leaving 18 bases between them. Germline CDR1 is SEHNR and CDR2 is FQNEAQ (reference sequence). The CDR3 nucleotides read TGTGCCAGCAGCCCGCGGGGACGGCCGGGGGAGCAGTACTTC. It translates to CASSPRGRPGEQYF.

V is TRBV5-1 and J is TRBJ2-1, with a tentative D call TRBD2 (6 bases). V was cut by 1 base and J by 5 bases, with 16 bases left in between. The CDR3 is 16 amino acids. CDR1 and CDR2 from the germline V gene are SGHRS and YFSETQ. CDR3 sequence: CASSLLQRRRDNEQFF. The DNA for the CDR3 is TGCGCCAGCAGCTTGCTTCAGCGTCGGAGGGACAATGAGCAGTTCTTC.

The J gene is TRBJ2-5, the V gene TRBV4-2; 8 nucleotides line up with TRBD1. CDR1 is LGHNA and CDR2 is YNFKEQ in the germline V gene. The trim removed 1 base at V and 1 base at J, leaving 5 bases unmatched. CDR3 length: 16 amino acids. The CDR3 DNA is TGTGCCAGCAGCCAAGCCCAGGGGGCGGCCCAAGAGACCCAGTACTTC. This codes for CASSQAQGAAQETQYF.

This chain connects TRBV11-2 to TRBJ2-7, with TRBD2 matching 7 bases. Germline CDR1 and CDR2: SGHAT and FQNNGV. V dropped 4 bases and J dropped 2; count of bases not matched to a gene: 5. This CDR3 region has 14 residues. In DNA, the CDR3 is TGTGCCAGCAGCTCCGGGGGGTTCACCTACGAGCAGTACTTC. Its protein product is CASSSGGFTYEQYF.

The chain employs TRBV2 and TRBJ1-2; TRBD1 agrees at 10 bases. The ends lost 2 bases at V and 6 bases at J; junction bases unmatched: 15. The germline CDR1 and CDR2 sequences are SNHLY and FYNNEI. The CDR3 runs to 18 residues. The CDR3 sequence: CASSEWGQGISGYNGYTF. CDR3 nucleotide sequence: TGTGCCAGCAGTGAATGGGGACAGGGGATTTCAGGGTACAATGGCTACACCTTC.

V is TRBV7-2 and J is TRBJ1-5; D is unclear. The CDR3 is 15 residues long. V lost 3 bases and J 5 bases, leaving 14 bases between the germline ends. Germline V lookup: CDR1 SGHTA, CDR2 FQGNSA. DNA for the CDR3: TGTGCCAGCAGCTTCTCCCCTGGAGACCATCAGCCCCAGCATTTT. This translates into CASSFSPGDHQPQHF.

The chain couples TRBV29-1 to TRBJ2-7; 7 bases match TRBD2. Germline CDR1 SQVTM, CDR2 ANQGSEA. The CDR3 extends over 14 amino acids. The V and J ends lost 7 bases and 2 bases, in that order; junction bases with no gene match: 11. The CDR3 region is CSAAQGSGAYEQYF. The CDR3 region has the DNA TGCAGCGCCGCCCAGGGAAGCGGGGCCTACGAGCAGTACTTC.